This TCR beta chain was sequenced for a study of T cells after yellow fever vaccination. Each CDR3 protein gets one entry after TCRdb re-called the 5' RACE reads with MiXCR. The sample records 500,000 to 700,000 distinct CDR3 sequences, 15% to 20% being singletons. V trimming: 6 bases; J trimming: 7 bases; junction bases outside the gene matches: 13. CDR3 length: 17 residues. This specimen consisted of PBMCs, obtained 15 days after the yellow fever booster vaccination. This chain uses TRBV12-3 or TRBV12-4 with TRBJ2-1; the match to TRBD1 covers 12 bases. This clonotype was obtained from a man aged 30-40 years who received the YFV17D yellow fever vaccine. The CDR3 loop is CASSYSDRDRGQNEQFF. Written as DNA, the CDR3 is TGTGCCAGCAGCTATTCTGACCGGGACAGGGGGCAGAATGAGCAGTTCTTC.